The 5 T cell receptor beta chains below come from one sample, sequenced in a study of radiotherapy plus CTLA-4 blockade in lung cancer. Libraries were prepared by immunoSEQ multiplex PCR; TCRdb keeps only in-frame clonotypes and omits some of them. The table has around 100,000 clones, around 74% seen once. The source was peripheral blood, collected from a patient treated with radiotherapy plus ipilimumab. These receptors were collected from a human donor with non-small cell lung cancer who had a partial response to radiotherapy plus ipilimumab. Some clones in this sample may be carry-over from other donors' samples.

The DNA of the CDR3 is TGCGCCAGCAGCTTTACAGGGGGCCTAAACTATGGCTACACCTTC. Protein product: CASSFTGGLNYGYTF. The chain carries TRBV5-1 and TRBJ1-2; 9 nucleotides line up with TRBD1. CDR1 and CDR2 from the germline V gene are SGHRS and YFSETQ. The CDR3 consists of 15 residues. The ends lost 2 bases at V and 2 bases at J; junction bases unmatched: 4.

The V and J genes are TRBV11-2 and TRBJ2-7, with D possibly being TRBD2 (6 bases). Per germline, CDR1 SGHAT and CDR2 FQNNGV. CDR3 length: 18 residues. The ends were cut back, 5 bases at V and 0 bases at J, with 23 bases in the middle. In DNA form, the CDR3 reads TGTGCCAGCAGCCCGAGGATCGGAGGCGGGGCTCACTCCTACGAGCAGTACTTC. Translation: CASSPRIGGGAHSYEQYF.

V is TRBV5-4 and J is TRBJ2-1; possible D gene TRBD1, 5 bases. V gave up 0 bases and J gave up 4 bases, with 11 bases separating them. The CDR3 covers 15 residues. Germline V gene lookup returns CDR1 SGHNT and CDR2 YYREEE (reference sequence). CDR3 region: CASSLGWGQYNEQFF. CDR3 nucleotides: TGTGCCAGCAGCTTGGGCTGGGGCCAATACAATGAGCAGTTCTTC.

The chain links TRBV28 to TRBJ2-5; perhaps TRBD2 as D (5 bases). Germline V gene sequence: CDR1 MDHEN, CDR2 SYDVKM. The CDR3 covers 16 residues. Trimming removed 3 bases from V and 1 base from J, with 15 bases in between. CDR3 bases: TGTGCCAGCAGTTTCCCTGGACTGGCCTTCCAAGAGACCCAGTACTTC. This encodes CASSFPGLAFQETQYF.

The CDR3 coding sequence is TGTGCCTGGAGTGTACAGGGCAATTCACCCCTCCACTTT. It codes for CAWSVQGNSPLHF. This rearrangement joins TRBV30 to TRBJ1-6; TRBD1 might be the D (6 bases). The V gene lost 0 bases and the J gene lost 7 bases, with 7 bases spanning the gap. Germline V lookup: CDR1 GTSNPN, CDR2 SVGIG (reference sequence). The CDR3 runs to 13 residues.